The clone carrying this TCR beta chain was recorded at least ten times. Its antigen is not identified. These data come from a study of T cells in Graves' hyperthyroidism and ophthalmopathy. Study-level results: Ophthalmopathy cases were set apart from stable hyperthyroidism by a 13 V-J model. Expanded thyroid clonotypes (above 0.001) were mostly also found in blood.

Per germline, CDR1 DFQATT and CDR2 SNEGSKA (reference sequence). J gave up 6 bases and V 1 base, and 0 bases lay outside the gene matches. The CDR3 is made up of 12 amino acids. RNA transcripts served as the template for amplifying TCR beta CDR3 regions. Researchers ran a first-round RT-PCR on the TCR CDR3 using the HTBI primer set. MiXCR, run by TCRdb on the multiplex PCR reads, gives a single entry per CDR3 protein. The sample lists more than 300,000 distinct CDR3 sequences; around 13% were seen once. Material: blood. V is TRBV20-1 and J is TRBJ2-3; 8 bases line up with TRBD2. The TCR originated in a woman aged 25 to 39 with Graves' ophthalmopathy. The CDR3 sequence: CSARGGGDTQYF. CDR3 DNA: TGCAGTGCTAGAGGCGGGGGGGATACGCAGTATTTT.